The rows below give T cell receptor beta chains drawn from one sample of a study of cytotoxic CD8 clonotypes in ibrutinib-treated CLL. Libraries were prepared by immunoSEQ multiplex PCR; TCRdb keeps only in-frame clonotypes and omits some of them. In the table there are approximately 280,000 clones, approximately 76% of which are singletons. Material: PBMCs, obtained at disease progression, from a patient treated with ibrutinib. These receptor sequences come from a human donor with chronic lymphocytic leukemia. The CDR3 runs from the conserved cysteine through the conserved F or W. D genes are given only for firm matches. Size tells how often a clone was seen (once, few, many) or the class of an expanded clone, and some rows leave it out.

J | D | V | size | length | CDR3 | DNA
TRBJ1-1 | . | TRBV9 | once | 15 | CASSAMGKRGPEAFF | TGTGCCAGCAGCGCCATGGGCAAGAGAGGCCCTGAAGCTTTCTTT
TRBJ1-1 | . | TRBV9 | . | 16 | CASSPPAGREFIEAFF | TGTGCCAGCAGCCCCCCCGCGGGTAGGGAGTTTATTGAAGCTTTCTTT
TRBJ1-2 | . | TRBV11-1 | . | 17 | CASSLGPRGTERYGYTF | TGTGCCAGCAGCTTAGGTCCCCGGGGCACCGAGAGGTATGGCTACACCTTC
TRBJ2-7 | . | TRBV9 | . | 15 | CASSVDLVPRYEQYF | TGTGCCAGCAGCGTAGATCTAGTCCCCCGATACGAGCAGTACTTC
TRBJ2-3 | . | TRBV11-2 | . | 15 | CASSFWGRSADTQYF | TGTGCCAGCAGCTTTTGGGGGCGATCGGCAGATACGCAGTATTTT
TRBJ2-1 | TRBD1 | TRBV5-1 | . | 15 | CASSPTGTVYNEQFF | TGCGCCAGCAGCCCTACCGGGACAGTATACAATGAGCAGTTCTTC
TRBJ2-2 | . | TRBV14 | . | 15 | CASSQRAGDTGELFF | TGTGCCAGCAGCCAGCGGGCCGGGGACACCGGGGAGCTGTTTTTT
TRBJ2-7 | . | TRBV13 | . | 18 | CASSLTNPQDTSSYEQYF | TGTGCCAGCAGCTTAACTAACCCTCAGGACACCTCGTCCTACGAGCAGTACTTC
TRBJ2-7 | . | TRBV6-6 | few | 15 | CASSTARTLAYEQYF | TGTGCCAGCAGCACCGCTCGGACGTTAGCCTACGAGCAGTACTTC
TRBJ2-7 | TRBD2 | TRBV28 | . | 13 | CASAPSGSYEQYF | TGTGCCAGCGCACCCAGCGGGAGCTACGAGCAGTACTTC
TRBJ1-3 | TRBD1 | TRBV19 | once | 14 | CASSPFKGANTIYF | TGTGCCAGTAGTCCGTTTAAGGGGGCAAACACCATATATTTT
TRBJ1-2 | . | TRBV5-4 | . | 16 | CASSRKGANRRDGYTF | TGTGCCAGCAGCCGGAAGGGAGCAAATCGGAGGGATGGCTACACCTTC
TRBJ1-2 | TRBD1 | TRBV15 | . | 16 | CATSRQRTGVLDGYTF | TGTGCCACCAGCAGACAAAGGACAGGGGTCTTGGATGGCTACACCTTC
TRBJ1-5 | . | TRBV10-3 | . | 17 | CAISDRVRGHSNQPQHF | TGTGCCATCAGTGATAGGGTGAGGGGCCATAGCAATCAGCCCCAGCATTTT
TRBJ2-3 | TRBD2 | TRBV18 | . | 14 | CASFKSGTTDTQYF | TGTGCCAGCTTCAAGAGCGGGACCACAGATACGCAGTATTTT
TRBJ1-3 | . | TRBV6-5 | . | 14 | CATARGHPGNTIYF | TGTGCCACCGCACGGGGGCATCCTGGAAACACCATATATTTT
TRBJ2-2 | TRBD2 | TRBV9 | . | 16 | CASSVTSGVNTGELFF | TGTGCCAGCAGCGTTACTAGCGGGGTGAACACCGGGGAGCTGTTTTTT
TRBJ2-1 | . | TRBV20-1 | . | 11 | CSASQNNEQFF | TGCAGTGCATCACAGAACAATGAGCAGTTCTTC
TRBJ1-2 | . | TRBV10-3 | . | 12 | CAIRPEYYGYTF | TGTGCCATCAGGCCCGAGTACTATGGCTACACCTTC
TRBJ2-2 | . | TRBV2 | once | 12 | CASSLAAGELFF | TGTGCCAGCAGCTTAGCGGCCGGGGAGCTGTTTTTT
TRBJ1-2 | . | TRBV19 | . | 14 | CASSRQDQLQGYTF | TGTGCCAGTAGCCGACAGGACCAATTACAGGGCTACACCTTC
TRBJ2-3 | TRBD1 | TRBV28 | . | 15 | CATSGTGGGTDTQYF | TGTGCCACCAGCGGAACAGGGGGCGGCACAGATACGCAGTATTTT
TRBJ1-2 | . | TRBV29-1 | . | 13 | CSVEPNIHYGYTF | TGCAGCGTTGAGCCCAACATCCACTATGGCTACACCTTC
TRBJ1-2 | . | TRBV7-9 | once | 13 | CASSLAPGDGYTF | TGTGCCAGCAGCTTAGCGCCCGGGGATGGCTACACCTTC
TRBJ2-3 | . | TRBV29-1 | . | 16 | CSVVLRTAVLLDTQYF | TGCAGCGTTGTCCTCCGGACAGCCGTCCTCTTGGATACGCAGTATTTT
TRBJ2-7 | TRBD1 | TRBV6-5 | . | 15 | CASSPRTGDHYEQYF | TGTGCCAGCAGTCCCCGGACAGGGGACCACTACGAGCAGTACTTC
TRBJ1-1 | . | TRBV11-2 | . | 16 | CASSFGRTSLNTEAFF | TGTGCCAGCAGCTTTGGCAGGACCTCTTTAAACACTGAAGCTTTCTTT
TRBJ1-3 | . | TRBV21-1 | . | 17 | CASSKERGRASGNTIYF | TGTGCCAGCAGCAAAGAGCGCGGCAGGGCCTCTGGAAACACCATATATTTT
TRBJ2-3 | TRBD1 | TRBV9 | . | 20 | CASSVTIGTGQGDFTDTQYF | TGTGCCAGCAGCGTAACCATAGGGACGGGACAGGGTGACTTCACAGATACGCAGTATTTT
TRBJ2-7 | . | TRBV5-4 | . | 14 | CASSLGVPTLEQYF | TGTGCCAGCAGCTTGGGGGTGCCCACCCTCGAGCAGTACTTC
TRBJ1-1 | . | TRBV5-1 | . | 15 | CASSLDRQVNTEAFF | TGCGCCAGCAGCTTGGATCGGCAGGTGAACACTGAAGCTTTCTTT
TRBJ1-2 | TRBD1 | TRBV5-1 | . | 15 | CASSFDRVLGYGYTF | TGCGCCAGCAGCTTCGACAGGGTATTGGGCTATGGCTACACCTTC
TRBJ2-1 | . | TRBV11-2 | . | 15 | CASSLGGSYRNEQFF | TGTGCCAGCAGCTTAGGGGGGAGCTATCGCAATGAGCAGTTCTTC
TRBJ2-5 | . | TRBV7-8 | . | 17 | CASSLVRDPFGRETQYF | TGTGCCAGCAGTTTAGTTAGGGACCCCTTTGGTCGGGAGACCCAGTACTTC
TRBJ1-5 | . | TRBV19 | few | 14 | CASSAVRGNQPQHF | TGTGCCAGTAGTGCGGTACGGGGCAATCAGCCCCAGCATTTT
TRBJ2-5 | . | TRBV19 | . | 13 | CASRSFGTETQYF | TGTGCCAGTAGATCCTTTGGAACAGAGACCCAGTACTTC
TRBJ1-5 | . | TRBV21-1 | . | 17 | CASSKRGEGARNQPQHF | TGTGCCAGCAGCAAAAGAGGAGAGGGGGCTAGGAATCAGCCCCAGCATTTT
TRBJ2-1 | . | TRBV29-1 | . | 13 | CSVSRRSMNEQFF | TGCAGCGTCTCTCGACGGAGTATGAATGAGCAGTTCTTC
TRBJ2-1 | TRBD2 | TRBV10-1 | . | 17 | CASSGPSGGVNYNEQFF | TGCGCCAGCAGCGGTCCTAGCGGGGGGGTGAACTACAATGAGCAGTTCTTC
TRBJ1-4 | . | TRBV7-2 | . | 14 | CASSRKATNEKLFF | TGTGCCAGCAGCCGCAAAGCAACTAATGAAAAACTGTTTTTT
TRBJ2-7 | . | TRBV4-2 | . | 16 | CASSPGVGRSSYEQYF | TGTGCCAGCAGTCCCGGAGTTGGACGGAGCTCCTACGAGCAGTACTTC
TRBJ2-2 | . | TRBV11-3 | . | 14 | CASSLGQGPGELFF | TGTGCCAGCAGCTTAGGTCAGGGCCCCGGGGAGCTGTTTTTT
TRBJ1-2 | . | TRBV29-1 | few | 14 | CSVSIRAIGYGYTF | TGCAGCGTTTCAATCCGAGCGATAGGGTATGGCTACACCTTC